One and the same sample provided the 8 T cell receptor beta chains below, sequenced in a study of tumor and adjacent non-tumor tissue in lung cancer. No cell sorting was done before RNA was extracted from the tissue. TCRbeta libraries were built with three rounds of nested PCR, modified from ARM-PCR. TCRdb re-derived calls from the multiplex PCR reads in MiXCR, one entry per CDR3 protein. Among about 200,000 distinct CDR3 sequences, 71% were seen once, and the ten largest hold less than 25%. The sample comprised lung tumor tissue. These receptors were taken from a man aged 55 to 69 with non-small cell lung cancer.

Notes on this clonotype: One end of the junction is discordant with germline, which a read error may explain. This chain uses TRBV12-3 or TRBV12-4 with TRBJ1-1, with D unresolved. The CDR3 has 15 amino acids. The CDR3 DNA is TGTGCCAGCAGCTCTCAGACTGGTTCGAGCACTGAAGCCTTCTTT. It encodes CASSSQTGSSTEAFF.

The chain joins TRBV20-1 to TRBJ1-5; no clear D. Germline V gene data show CDR1 as DFQATT and CDR2 as SNEGSKA (reference sequence). The CDR3 has 15 amino acids. V was pared by 3 bases and J by 8 bases, with 20 bases between. CDR3 DNA sequence: TGCAGTGCTAGTGCTGGCGGCTCAATCAGCGAGCCCCAGCATTTT. It encodes CSASAGGSISEPQHF.

About this clonotype: A read error may produce the germline difference seen at one junction end. This chain joins TRBV5-6 and TRBJ2-5, with D perhaps matching TRBD2 (6 bases). This CDR3 has 16 amino acids. The germline V gene encodes CDR1 SGHDT and CDR2 YYEEEE. The chain's CDR3 is CASSLLTRDLQETRYF. As DNA, the CDR3 is TGTGCCAGCAGTCTGCTGACACGGGACTTACAAGAGACCCGGTACTTC.

Of note for this clonotype: This clone may be a read error of a much larger clone one base away. The chain joins TRBV6-5 to TRBJ1-5; D is perhaps TRBD1 (5 bases). This CDR3 comprises 14 residues. Germline CDR1 MNHEY, CDR2 SVGAGI. CDR3 sequence (DNA): TGTGCCAGCAGTCCCCAGGGAGGCAATCAGCCCCAGCGTTTT. As protein: CASSPQGGNQPQRF.

Regarding this clonotype: This sequence may be a read error, since a much larger clone differs from it by one base. The chain couples TRBV7-8 to TRBJ2-7, with 7 bases that match TRBD1. Germline CDR1 and CDR2: SGHVS and FQNEAQ. This CDR3 spans 14 amino acids. This CDR3 reads CASSLPGTDYERYF. In DNA, the CDR3 is TGTGCCAGCAGCCTACCCGGGACAGACTACGAGCGGTACTTC. Full variable domain (outside the CDR3, taken from reference TRBV7-8 and TRBJ2-7): GAGVSQSPRYKVAKRGQDVALRCDPISGHVSLFWYQQALGQGPEFLTYFQNEAQLDKSGLPSDRFFAERPEGSVSTLKIQRTQQEDSAVYLCASSLPGTDYERYFGPGTRLTVT.

This clonotype appeared a few times. This sequence joins TRBV5-6 and TRBJ1-1; 11 bases are a match to TRBD1. Germline CDR1 reads SGHDT; CDR2 reads YYEEEE. V dropped 0 bases and J dropped 3; count of bases not matched to a gene: 4. This CDR3 is 16 amino acids long. In nucleotides, the CDR3 is TGTGCCAGCAGCTTGGTAGGACAGGGGGCAGACACTGAAGCTTTCTTT. It encodes CASSLVGQGADTEAFF.

For this clonotype: One end of the junction varies from germline; a read error may be responsible. This chain uses TRBV11-2 with TRBJ2-1; the D gene could be TRBD1 or TRBD2 (6 bases each). This CDR3 has 15 amino acids. Per germline, CDR1 SGHAT and CDR2 FQNNGV. CDR3 residues: CVSSHNSEGGYEQFF. In DNA, the CDR3 is TGTGTCAGCAGTCATAATAGTGAGGGGGGTTATGAGCAGTTCTTC.

Of note for this clonotype: A junction boundary mismatches the germline segment, possibly from a read error. The V gene is TRBV4-3, the J gene TRBJ2-7; D tentatively reads TRBD1 or TRBD2 (6 bases each). Per the germline V gene, CDR1 is LGHNA and CDR2 is YSLEER. The CDR3 has 14 residues. The CDR3 nucleotides read TGCGCCAGCATCCAAAATGCAGGGGACTGGGAGCAGTACTTC. Protein: CASIQNAGDWEQYF.